What follows are 17 T cell receptor beta chains derived from one specimen sequenced in a study of blood T cell repertoires in COVID-19. Assay: immunoSEQ multiplex PCR; the TCRdb copy retains only in-frame clones and omits some. Here the sample spans roughly 190,000 clones, around nine tenths being singletons. Sequencing was performed on peripheral blood. These receptors all stem from an older man with acute or convalescent COVID-19.

This clone was counted a single time. V usage is TRBV6-6 and J usage is TRBJ1-1; D unresolved. Germline V lookup: CDR1 MNHNY, CDR2 SVGAGI (reference sequence). The CDR3 has 13 residues. Trimming pared 10 bases from V and 11 bases from J, leaving 23 bases between. CDR3 DNA: TGTGCCACCACTTACGGCAATGAACATAGCGCTTTCTTT. Protein product: CATTYGNEHSAFF.

This chain uses TRBV4-1 with TRBJ1-1, with 8 nucleotides matching TRBD1. Germline lookup yields CDR1 MGHRA and CDR2 YSYEKL. Trimming took 0 bases from V and 4 from J; bases not matched to a gene: 16. The CDR3 runs to 19 residues. The CDR3: CASSQDLLSVDRVGTEAFF. CDR3 nucleotides: TGCGCCAGCAGCCAAGATCTCTTATCGGTGGACAGGGTGGGCACTGAAGCTTTCTTT.

The rearrangement links TRBV19 to TRBJ2-4; D gene unclear. Germline CDR1 LNHDA, CDR2 SQIVND (reference sequence). Trimming pared 5 bases from V and 7 bases from J, leaving 12 bases between. The CDR3 spans 13 residues. CDR3 sequence reads: CASSGWATNIQYF. CDR3 in DNA: TGTGCCAGTAGTGGATGGGCCACGAACATTCAGTACTTC.

DNA for the CDR3: TGTGCCAGCAGCGGGGCTGGGGGAGGTACTGGAAACACCATATATTTT. Translating gives CASSGAGGGTGNTIYF. J is TRBJ1-3 and V is TRBV7-8; possibly TRBD1 for D (5 bases). The CDR3 has 16 amino acids. V was cut by 5 bases and J by 2 bases, with 16 bases left in between. Germline V lookup: CDR1 SGHVS, CDR2 FQNEAQ.

The V and J genes are TRBV19 and TRBJ1-2, with a weak D call TRBD1 (6 bases). Germline V gene sequence: CDR1 LNHDA, CDR2 SQIVND (reference sequence). The CDR3 has 12 residues. Between the trimmed V and J ends, which lost 10 bases and 5 bases, there was a span of 14 bases. CDR3 nucleotides: TGTGCCACAAGGACAGTTCCTTATGGCTACACCTTC. This sequence encodes CATRTVPYGYTF.

This chain uses TRBV6-6 with TRBJ1-4; weak D call: TRBD1 (5 bases). CDR1 MNHNY and CDR2 SVGAGI come from the germline V gene (reference sequence). This CDR3 contains 15 residues. V lost 5 bases and J lost 3, with 13 bases in between. For the CDR3, the DNA is TGTGCCAGCAGTCGCCTACAGGTCTCTAATGAAAAACTGTTTTTT. It codes for CASSRLQVSNEKLFF.

The chain recombines TRBV4-1 with TRBJ2-2; 7 nucleotides match TRBD2. J lost 7 bases, V lost 4 bases, and 15 bases had no gene match. This CDR3 spans 17 amino acids. Germline V gene lookup returns CDR1 MGHRA and CDR2 YSYEKL. This CDR3 is CASSREIGTITVGELFF. CDR3 coding DNA: TGCGCCAGCAGCCGAGAGATCGGGACTATAACGGTCGGGGAGCTGTTTTTT.

This chain links TRBV3-1 (or the pseudogene TRBV3-2) with TRBJ1-1; D gene ambiguous. This CDR3 contains 12 residues. Trimming stripped 0 bases from V and 8 bases from J, with 7 bases between. CDR1 and CDR2 from the germline V gene are LGHDT and YNNKEL (reference sequence). This CDR3 is CASSQDKREAFF. The CDR3 nucleotides read TGTGCCAGCAGCCAAGATAAGAGGGAAGCTTTCTTT.

The V gene is TRBV5-1, the J gene TRBJ2-5, with TRBD1 identical over 9 bases. CDR1 and CDR2 (germline): SGHRS, YFSETQ. The length of the CDR3 is 15 residues. The V gene end was trimmed by 1 base and the J gene end by 5 bases; junction bases not matched to a gene: 6. Here the CDR3 DNA reads TGCGCCAGCAGCTTGACAGGGGGCGAAGGGGAGACCCAGTACTTC. Its translation is CASSLTGGEGETQYF.

The chain carries TRBV4-2 and TRBJ2-1, with D maybe TRBD2 (5 bases). Deletions cut 3 bases from V and 0 bases from J, with 15 bases between. Germline V lookup: CDR1 LGHNA, CDR2 YNFKEQ. The CDR3 is made up of 17 amino acids. The CDR3 sequence: CASSHPRGQSSYNEQFF. The CDR3 DNA follows: TGTGCCAGCAGCCATCCCCGCGGGCAGAGCTCCTACAATGAGCAGTTCTTC.

The chain has TRBV24-1 and TRBJ1-6; a weak D match, TRBD1 (5 bases). The germline V gene has CDR1 KGHDR and CDR2 SFDVKD. Trimming cost V 3 bases and J 8 bases, with 13 bases left between them. This CDR3 has 15 amino acids. Here the CDR3 reads CATSDGGDLDSPLHF. For the CDR3, the DNA is TGTGCCACCAGTGATGGGGGGGATCTCGATTCACCCCTCCACTTT.

The table lists this clone with a count of one. The chain combines TRBV11-3 with TRBJ2-1; 7 positions match TRBD2. V gave up 5 bases and J gave up 5 bases; unmatched junction bases: 12. The CDR3 sequence is 16 residues long. Germline loops: CDR1 SGHNT, CDR2 YENEEA. Here the CDR3 DNA reads TGTGCCAGCAGCCCTCGGGGGGAGGGGAAAGACAATGAGCAGTTCTTC. Protein product: CASSPRGEGKDNEQFF.

Turning to this clone: The junction departs from the called germline gene at one end, perhaps through a read error. The V call is TRBV7-7, the J call TRBJ1-1, with D tentatively TRBD1 (5 bases). This CDR3 has 13 amino acids. The V gene's germline CDR1 is SSHAT and CDR2 FNYEAQ (reference sequence). The CDR3 protein is CASSKTVNTEAFF. CDR3 DNA: TGTGCTAGCAGCAAGACAGTTAACACTGAAGCTTTCTTT.

This chain uses TRBV30 with TRBJ1-4; tentative D call: TRBD1 (6 bases). The germline V gene has CDR1 GTSNPN and CDR2 SVGIG (reference sequence). The V end was cut by 6 bases, the J end by 4 bases, with 12 bases between. CDR3 length: 13 residues. The CDR3 nucleotides are TGTGCCTGTGGCCCCAGGGGTAATGAAAAACTGTTTTTT. The encoded protein is CACGPRGNEKLFF.

This chain uses TRBV2 with TRBJ1-2; D is perhaps TRBD1 (6 bases). Deletions cut 2 bases from V and 4 bases from J, with 11 bases between. CDR1 and CDR2 from the germline V gene are SNHLY and FYNNEI. The CDR3 length is 14 residues. The CDR3, as DNA: TGTGCCAGCAGTGAATGGTTGGGGGCCTATGGCTACACCTTC. Its protein is CASSEWLGAYGYTF.

The rearrangement uses TRBV11-3 and TRBJ2-5; 10 nucleotides match TRBD2. J gave up 1 base and V 1 base, and 6 bases lay outside the gene matches. Germline V gene data show CDR1 as SGHNT and CDR2 as YENEEA. This CDR3 has 17 amino acids. CDR3 DNA: TGTGCCAGCAGCTTAGGGCAGAAGCGGGAGGGCCAAGAGACCCAGTACTTC. It specifies CASSLGQKREGQETQYF.

The chain combines TRBV29-1 with TRBJ1-4; no clear D gene. The V and J ends lost 0 bases and 7 bases respectively, with 12 bases between them. Germline V lookup: CDR1 SQVTM, CDR2 ANQGSEA. The CDR3 extends over 14 amino acids. CDR3 amino acids: CSVEDPSGVEKLFF. The CDR3 DNA reads TGCAGCGTTGAAGACCCCAGCGGGGTTGAAAAACTGTTTTTT.